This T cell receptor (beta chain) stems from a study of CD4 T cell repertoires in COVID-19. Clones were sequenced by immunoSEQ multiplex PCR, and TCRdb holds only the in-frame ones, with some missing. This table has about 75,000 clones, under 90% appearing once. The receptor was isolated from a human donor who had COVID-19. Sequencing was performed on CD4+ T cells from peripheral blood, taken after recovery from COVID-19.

The CDR3 DNA sequence: TGTGCTAGTGGTTCCCCCCGGGGGCCTGGGGGGAATGAGCAGTTCTTC. The encoded protein is CASGSPRGPGGNEQFF. This chain connects TRBV12-5 to TRBJ2-1; possibly TRBD1 or TRBD2 for D (6 bases each). The V gene's germline CDR1 is LGHNT and CDR2 FRNRAP. The CDR3 covers 16 residues. V was clipped by 4 bases and J by 7 bases, with 20 bases between them.